Listed here are 15 T cell receptor beta chains from one sample, sequenced in a study of beta chain features in type 1 diabetes. Overall study findings and caveats: For Type 1 diabetes patients, all four CD4+ subsets carried TCRB CDR3s that were moderately but significantly shorter.

Expressed TCRB transcripts were sequenced, since all the RNA that had been isolated was reverse transcribed. Profiling relied on immunoSEQ multiplex PCR, and the TCRdb table lists in-frame clones only, not all of them. The sample contains under 350,000 clones, approximately 25% of which appear only once. Their recognized antigens are unknown. Sample: naive CD4+ T cells from blood. The receptor set was obtained from a woman between 25 and 40 years old with type 1 diabetes.

The rearrangement joins TRBV5-4 to TRBJ2-7; 8 positions agree with TRBD2. The CDR3 totals 15 residues. The ends lost 4 bases at V and 1 base at J; junction bases unmatched: 7. Germline CDR1 SGHNT, CDR2 YYREEE (reference sequence). Here the CDR3 reads CASSRIAGRSYEQYF. Here the CDR3 DNA reads TGTGCCAGCAGCAGGATAGCGGGAAGATCCTACGAGCAGTACTTC.

The chain joins TRBV7-9 to TRBJ1-1; D possibly corresponds to TRBD1 (5 bases). The germline V gene has CDR1 SEHNR and CDR2 FQNEAQ (reference sequence). This CDR3 is built from 17 residues. Between the trimmed V and J ends, which lost 1 base and 1 base, there was a span of 16 bases. The CDR3 DNA is TGTGCCAGCAGCTTAGGCAGGGCCCTTTTAACGAACACTGAAGCTTTCTTT. Translation: CASSLGRALLTNTEAFF.

V gene TRBV27 combines with J gene TRBJ1-5; possibly TRBD1 for D (6 bases). The CDR3 has 15 residues. Germline loops: CDR1 MNHEY, CDR2 SMNVEV (reference sequence). V lost 6 bases and J lost 0, with 12 bases in between. This CDR3 is CASSPRTDSNQPQHF. The CDR3 DNA is TGTGCCAGCAGCCCACGGACAGATAGCAATCAGCCCCAGCATTTT.

Only a few counts were recorded for this clone. J is TRBJ2-4 and V is TRBV4-1, with TRBD2 matching 7 bases. The CDR3 covers 20 residues. The junction had 19 bases not matched to a gene; V was cut back by 4 bases and J by 1 base. From germline, CDR1 is MGHRA and CDR2 YSYEKL. The CDR3 sequence is CASSPNVWEGGIEAKNIQYF. CDR3 coding DNA: TGCGCCAGCAGCCCAAATGTGTGGGAGGGAGGGATAGAGGCCAAAAACATTCAGTACTTC.

The chain uses TRBV30 and TRBJ1-2; 8 bases match TRBD1. The V gene's germline CDR1 is GTSNPN and CDR2 SVGIG (reference sequence). CDR3 length: 18 amino acids. The trim removed 3 bases at V and 7 bases at J, leaving 22 bases unmatched. CDR3 amino acids: CAWSLTRTGRHALRGYTF. As DNA, the CDR3 is TGTGCCTGGAGCCTTACTCGGACAGGGAGACACGCCTTGCGTGGCTACACCTTC.

In its sample, this clone was seen a few times. The V call is TRBV7-2, the J call TRBJ2-1; 8 positions match TRBD2. The CDR3 has 13 amino acids. Germline V CDR1 and CDR2: SGHTA, FQGNSA. Unmatched junction bases numbered 1, after V lost 2 bases and J lost 7 bases. CDR3: CASSLSGGNEQFF. CDR3 nucleotides: TGTGCCAGCAGCTTATCGGGGGGGAATGAGCAGTTCTTC.

This clone was seen a few times. The rearrangement joins TRBV7-9 to TRBJ2-1; D ambiguous. This CDR3 has 11 amino acids. Germline-derived CDR1 and CDR2 are SEHNR and FQNEAQ (reference sequence). V lost 5 bases to trimming and J lost 6 bases, with 5 bases between them. CDR3 sequence reads: CASSPGNEQFF. The CDR3 DNA follows: TGTGCCAGCAGCCCCGGCAATGAGCAGTTCTTC.

CDR3 coding DNA: TGTGCCAGCAGCCAACAGGGACGCACTGAAGCTTTCTTT. Translation gives CASSQQGRTEAFF. The V call is TRBV7-9, the J call TRBJ1-1; D might be TRBD1 (6 bases). The ends were cut back, 5 bases at V and 4 bases at J, with 11 bases in the middle. The CDR3 covers 13 residues. Germline CDR1 is SEHNR and CDR2 is FQNEAQ (reference sequence).

This sequence joins TRBV6-6 and TRBJ1-1, with 7 positions matching TRBD1. Trimming cost V 2 bases and J 8 bases; bases outside gene matches: 5. The CDR3 is 13 amino acids. Germline loops: CDR1 MNHNY, CDR2 SVGAGI (reference sequence). The CDR3 coding sequence is TGTGCCAGCAGTTACACGGACAGGCTAGAAGCTTTCTTT. This sequence encodes CASSYTDRLEAFF.

The chain is built from TRBV11-1 and TRBJ2-1, with TRBD2 identical over 11 bases. Germline values: CDR1 SGHAT, CDR2 FQDESV (reference sequence). This CDR3 comprises 12 residues. Unmatched junction bases numbered 7, after V lost 5 bases and J lost 16 bases. The CDR3 DNA sequence: TGTGCCAGCAGCATTACTAGCGGGAGCTTCTTCTTC. Protein: CASSITSGSFFF.

This chain uses TRBV7-2 with TRBJ1-1; possible D gene TRBD1, 6 bases. This CDR3 is built from 14 residues. The germline V gene has CDR1 SGHTA and CDR2 FQGNSA. V gave up 1 base and J gave up 2 bases, with 8 bases separating them. CDR3 sequence (DNA): TGTGCCAGCAGCTTAGACAGGGAAAACACTGAAGCTTTCTTT. The encoded protein is CASSLDRENTEAFF. Based on the CDR3 plus reference TRBV7-2 and TRBJ1-1, the full variable domain is GAGVSQSPSNKVTEKGKDVELRCDPISGHTALYWYRQSLGQGLEFLIYFQGNSAPDKSGLPSDRFSAERTGGSVSTLTIQRTQQEDSAVYLCASSLDRENTEAFFGQGTRLTVV.

The chain employs TRBV19 and TRBJ2-3; TRBD2 aligns across 10 bases. This CDR3 is 17 amino acids long. The J segment lost 2 bases and the V segment lost 5 bases, leaving 10 bases of the junction unmatched. Germline V gene lookup returns CDR1 LNHDA and CDR2 SQIVND (reference sequence). The CDR3 DNA is TGTGCCAGTAGTCGGACTAGCGGTAATTTATTCACAGATACGCAGTATTTT. As protein: CASSRTSGNLFTDTQYF.

The genes are TRBV29-1 and TRBJ1-1; 10 bases are a match to TRBD1. V gave up 7 bases and J gave up 5 bases; unmatched junction bases: 7. The CDR3 has 13 amino acids. Germline CDR1 and CDR2: SQVTM and ANQGSEA. CDR3 in amino acids: CSGRTGGRTEAFF. CDR3 nucleotides: TGCAGCGGCCGGACAGGGGGACGGACTGAAGCTTTCTTT.

The rearrangement uses TRBV6-1 and TRBJ2-5; 9 nucleotides line up with TRBD2. This CDR3 contains 12 residues. The V and J ends lost 10 bases and 4 bases, in that order; junction bases with no gene match: 4. Germline CDR1 and CDR2: MNHNS and SASEGT. In DNA, the CDR3 is TGTGCCATCGTGACTAGCGGAGAGACCCAGTACTTC. Residues: CAIVTSGETQYF.

The chain couples TRBV7-3 to TRBJ1-1; perhaps TRBD1 as D (6 bases). Germline V gene lookup returns CDR1 SGHTA and CDR2 FQGTGA. Trimming pared 2 bases from V and 6 bases from J, leaving 13 bases between. The CDR3 extends over 14 amino acids. CDR3 region: CASSLLGAKAEAFF. The CDR3 DNA follows: TGTGCCAGCAGCTTACTGGGGGCCAAGGCTGAAGCTTTCTTT.